This TCR beta chain was obtained from a study of identical twins. This clonotype was counted ten times or more. MiXCR, run by TCRdb on the 5' RACE reads, gives a single entry per CDR3 protein. The table shows fewer than 800,000 distinct CDR3 sequences, with under 8.5% occurring only once. Germline CDR1 and CDR2: LNHDA and SQIVND (reference sequence). The CDR3 length is 12 residues. Trimming cost V 10 bases and J 6 bases, with 12 bases left between them. In addition, the sample was reused for a study of yellow fever vaccine responses in identical twins.

This TCR was recovered from a woman aged 18-29 years in good health. Input material: PBMCs. The chain is built from TRBV19 and TRBJ2-2; D remains unclear. The CDR3 is CATSSLAGELFF. The CDR3 DNA reads as TGTGCCACCTCCTCGCTGGCCGGGGAGCTGTTTTTT.